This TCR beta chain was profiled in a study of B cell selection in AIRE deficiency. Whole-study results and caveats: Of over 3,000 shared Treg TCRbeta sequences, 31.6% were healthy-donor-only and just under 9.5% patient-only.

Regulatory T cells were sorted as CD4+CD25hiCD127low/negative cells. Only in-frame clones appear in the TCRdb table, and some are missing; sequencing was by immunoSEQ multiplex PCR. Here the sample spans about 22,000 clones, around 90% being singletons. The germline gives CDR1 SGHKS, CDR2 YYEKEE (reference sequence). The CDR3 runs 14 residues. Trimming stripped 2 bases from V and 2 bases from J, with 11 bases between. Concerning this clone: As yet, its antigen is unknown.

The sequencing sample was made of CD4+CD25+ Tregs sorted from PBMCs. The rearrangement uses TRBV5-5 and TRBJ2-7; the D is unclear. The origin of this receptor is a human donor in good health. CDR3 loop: CASSFTSTPYEQYF. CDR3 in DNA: TGTGCCAGCAGCTTCACTTCTACCCCCTACGAGCAGTACTTC.